These T cell receptor beta chains were read from a single sample in a study of CD8 T cells in ankylosing spondylitis. TCRdb redid the calling of the 5' RACE reads with MiXCR, one entry per CDR3 protein. The sample holds about 240,000 distinct CDR3 sequences, 8% to 9% seen once. Sequenced input: blood, either unsorted or a sorted T cell fraction (not recorded which). The receptors come from a female donor with ankylosing spondylitis or in good health (not recorded which). Both conserved end residues are part of each CDR3. A D gene is named only where the DNA matches it firmly. Size is stated for part of the rows, as once, few or many counts, or as a class when the clone is expanded.

J gene,D gene,clone size,V gene,CDR3 DNA,CDR3 protein
TRBJ2-3,NA,NA,TRBV20-1,TGCAGTGCGATGCCCCCCAGGGGGGGCACAGATACGCAGTATTTT,CSAMPPRGGTDTQYF
TRBJ2-5,TRBD2,many,TRBV5-1,TGCGCCAGCAGACCTGAGCTAGCGGGATGGGAAGGGGAGACCCAGTACTTC,CASRPELAGWEGETQYF
TRBJ1-5,NA,NA,TRBV6-2/TRBV6-3,TGTGTCAGCGGCCCGCCCAGGGACTCGGTCCAGCCCCAGCATTTT,CVSGPPRDSVQPQHF
TRBJ1-2,NA,few,TRBV28,TGTGCCAGCAGGGCACCGTCAGGACATATCTCCGATGGCTACACCTTC,CASRAPSGHISDGYTF
TRBJ1-3,NA,many,TRBV27,TGTGCCAGCAGCCCAGGGGCAGGAAGAATTAGCTCTGGAAACACCATATATTTT,CASSPGAGRISSGNTIYF
TRBJ2-2,NA,many,TRBV9,TGTGCCAGCAGCGAGCGGGCCAACACCGGGGAGCTGTTTTTT,CASSERANTGELFF
TRBJ2-3,TRBD2,many,TRBV5-1,TGCGCCAGCAGCTTCCCAGCGGGAGGGGAAGATACGCAGTATTTT,CASSFPAGGEDTQYF
TRBJ2-3,NA,many,TRBV29-1,TGCAGCGTAAATCAGGGTGGGGCAGATACGCAGTATTTT,CSVNQGGADTQYF
TRBJ1-1,NA,many,TRBV30,TGTGCCTGGAGTTTCTATAGGAACACTGAAGCTTTCTTT,CAWSFYRNTEAFF
TRBJ2-5,NA,many,TRBV29-1,TGCAGCGTCGAAGGCGGCCTAGCGTTCAAGGAGACCCAGTACTTC,CSVEGGLAFKETQYF
TRBJ2-7,NA,many,TRBV5-1,TGCGCCAGCAGCTTGGAGGGGGCGGGAGGCTACGAGCAGTACTTC,CASSLEGAGGYEQYF
TRBJ2-7,NA,many,TRBV12-3/TRBV12-4,TGTGCCAGCAGTTTAAGGGCTTCCTACGAGCAGTACTTC,CASSLRASYEQYF
TRBJ2-2,NA,many,TRBV7-9,TGTGCCAGCAGCTTAATTATCGGGGAGCTGTTTTTT,CASSLIIGELFF
TRBJ2-5,NA,many,TRBV5-1,TGCGCCAGCAGCTTGACGGGACGAGAGACCCAGTACTTC,CASSLTGRETQYF
TRBJ2-1,TRBD2,many,TRBV29-1,TGCAGCGTCGATAGCGGGGGCGTAAGGGATGAGCAGTTCTTC,CSVDSGGVRDEQFF
TRBJ2-1,TRBD1,many,TRBV20-1,TGCAGTGCTAGCTTCCGCCGGGACAGGGGGCAAGATGAGCAGTTCTTC,CSASFRRDRGQDEQFF
TRBJ2-2,NA,many,TRBV4-3,TGCGCCAGCAGCCAAGAATCTGGCGGGCTGAACACCGGGGAGCTGTTTTTT,CASSQESGGLNTGELFF